The rows below give T cell receptor beta chains drawn from one sample of a study of cytomegalovirus exposure and HLA in healthy donors. The repertoire was sequenced with immunoSEQ multiplex PCR; TCRdb's copy has only in-frame clones and lacks some. This sample has roughly 260,000 clones, with just under 85% found just once. The sample comprised PBMCs. The source of these receptors is a woman aged 40 to 50 in good health and CMV-seropositive. The CDR3 runs from the conserved cysteine through the conserved F or W. The D gene is left open where the match is weak. Rows give clone size only sometimes, using once, few, many, or a class for an expanded clone.

d_gene,v_gene,abundance,j_gene,CDR3aa,CDR3nt
NA,TRBV28,NA,TRBJ2-7,CASSAAEQYF,TGTGCCAGCAGCGCGGCCGAGCAGTACTTC
NA,TRBV29-1,once,TRBJ2-7,CSVYIPGLLSYEQYF,TGCAGCGTTTATATTCCGGGACTTCTCTCCTACGAGCAGTACTTC
TRBD1,TRBV28,NA,TRBJ2-5,CASSSGQGQETQYF,TGTGCCAGCAGTTCAGGACAGGGACAAGAGACCCAGTACTTC
TRBD2,TRBV4-3,NA,TRBJ2-7,CASSQEASGISSYEQYF,TGCGCCAGCAGCCAAGAGGCTAGCGGGATCAGCTCCTACGAGCAGTACTTC
TRBD2,TRBV15,NA,TRBJ2-1,CATSTYRSGTSGTLRDEQFF,TGTGCCACCAGCACCTATCGGTCCGGGACTAGCGGAACCTTACGAGATGAGCAGTTCTTC
TRBD1,TRBV9,NA,TRBJ1-6,CASSAQGVFQSPLHF,TGTGCCAGCAGCGCGCAGGGGGTTTTCCAATCACCCCTCCACTTT
NA,TRBV25-1,once,TRBJ1-1,CASSASQGGLRNTEAFF,TGTGCCAGCAGCGCCTCCCAGGGTGGCCTGCGGAACACTGAAGCTTTCTTT
NA,TRBV10-3,NA,TRBJ1-1,CAIRTETNTEAFF,TGTGCCATCAGGACAGAAACTAACACTGAAGCTTTCTTT
TRBD2,TRBV27,NA,TRBJ2-1,CASSWARTSGFNEQFF,TGTGCCAGCAGTTGGGCCCGGACTAGCGGATTCAATGAGCAGTTCTTC
NA,TRBV11-2,NA,TRBJ1-4,CASSFRESPNEKLFF,TGTGCCAGCAGCTTCAGGGAATCCCCTAATGAAAAACTGTTTTTT
TRBD2,TRBV28,NA,TRBJ2-1,CASLGLAGGNEQFF,TGTGCCAGTCTGGGACTAGCGGGAGGGAATGAGCAGTTCTTC
TRBD2,TRBV2,few,TRBJ2-4,CASSERTSGNSQYF,TGTGCCAGCAGTGAACGGACTAGCGGAAACAGTCAGTACTTC
NA,TRBV28,NA,TRBJ1-6,CASSLRAGQGSSPLHF,TGTGCCAGCAGTTTAAGGGCCGGGCAGGGGAGTTCACCCCTCCACTTT
NA,TRBV28,once,TRBJ2-1,CASSPQGVGDNEQFF,TGTGCCAGCAGTCCGCAGGGTGTAGGGGACAATGAGCAGTTCTTC
NA,TRBV6-6,NA,TRBJ1-3,CASTLMSSGNTIYF,TGTGCCAGCACTCTGATGAGCTCTGGAAACACCATATATTTT
NA,TRBV30,NA,TRBJ1-5,CAWQQGNQPQHF,TGTGCCTGGCAACAGGGAAATCAGCCCCAGCATTTT
NA,TRBV11-3,NA,TRBJ2-7,CASSLRRFSYEQYF,TGTGCCAGCAGCTTAAGGCGGTTCTCCTACGAGCAGTACTTC
NA,TRBV2,NA,TRBJ2-3,CASSQGTDTQYF,TGTGCCAGCAGCCAGGGGACAGATACGCAGTATTTT
TRBD1,TRBV28,NA,TRBJ1-4,CASRDRDRGAATNEKLFF,TGTGCCAGCAGAGACCGGGACAGAGGCGCCGCAACTAATGAAAAACTGTTTTTT
TRBD1,TRBV7-9,NA,TRBJ1-5,CASSHGTVNQPQHF,TGTGCCAGCAGCCATGGGACAGTAAATCAGCCCCAGCATTTT
TRBD1,TRBV5-1,NA,TRBJ2-7,CASSLGGQGAISSYEQYF,TGCGCCAGCAGCTTGGGGGGACAGGGGGCAATATCTTCCTACGAGCAGTACTTC
NA,TRBV25-1,NA,TRBJ1-1,CASRGFLGGTEAFF,TGTGCCAGCAGGGGATTTCTTGGAGGGACTGAAGCTTTCTTT
TRBD2,TRBV28,NA,TRBJ2-2,CASSHYQTSVRSLSGGELFF,TGTGCCAGCAGCCACTATCAGACTAGCGTAAGATCCCTTTCGGGCGGGGAGCTGTTTTTT
TRBD1,TRBV19,NA,TRBJ1-5,CASSIEGTESNQPQHF,TGTGCCAGTAGTATAGAGGGGACAGAGAGCAATCAGCCCCAGCATTTT